The T cell receptor beta chain under discussion was sequenced for a study of T cells in women clearing cervical HPV infection listed by TCRdb under 2018. Turning to the overall study: The cases were about 23 women with histologically confirmed HPV16-related CIN3 or worse, and 2 of those women had invasive cancers. Blood from cases was collected at the visit at which the lesion was first identified, whereas blood from controls was collected once infection was no longer detected. Since only a few of the women had HLA typing available, the possibility that HLA type was acting as a confounder could not be ruled out. In the parent cohort, 9,000 to 13,000 women aged 18 or older were enrolled in Guanacaste, Costa Rica, during about 1993 to 1995 and were followed for six to seven years. The exploratory proof-of-principle case-control study was nested within the Guanacaste HPV Natural History Study in Costa Rica and compared TCR repertoires across cervical HPV16 outcomes. Cases and controls were matched on age within five years and on year of sample collection. As quality controls, five blinded duplicates were added to each group, bringing the total to 60 or so samples made up of some 50 participants and 10 or so replicates. Cases had a median age of 34 years and controls had a median age of about 41, with no significant differences in baseline characteristics. Controls were 25 women whose single incident HPV16 infection cleared within 12 months without precancer or cancer developing. Among cases, blood sampling occurred a median of about 160 days after lesion detection, with an interquartile range of about 85 to 210 days.

The paper as a whole reports these results and caveats: By combining richness with V gene abundances, random forest classifiers separated cases from controls with an estimated AUC of about 0.86. TRBV6-7 relative abundance was lower in cases than in controls (around 0.11% versus 0.15%; Bonferroni P = 0.0008). Whether associations preceded infection or resulted from infection could not be shown with the cross-sectional design, and effector/memory subsets and HPV-specific T cells were not isolated. Across sequencing depths, CIN3+ cases showed significantly higher TCR repertoire richness than controls, but evenness did not differ between the groups. Because the number of T cells per sample was unknown, the richness differences could reflect varying T-cell content rather than repertoire biology.

Comment on this clone: The target of this receptor is not known. The read comes to an end 3 residues before the CDR3 does, leaving the germline J gene to fill in the end.

The germline V gene yields ENHRY for CDR1 and SYGVKD for CDR2. There are 14 amino acids in the CDR3, from cysteine to phenylalanine inclusive. Only the CDR3 bases that were read are kept: 33 of them, in frame from base 1. V loses 3 bases at its end and J loses 6 bases; junction bases beyond the gene matches: 1. Using the immunoSEQ assay, multiplex PCR amplified TCR beta CDR3 regions from an average of approximately 1,300 ng of genomic DNA per sample. Primer bias was corrected in the assay by using a complete synthetic TCR repertoire to establish an amplification baseline. The amplicons were sequenced using the Illumina platform. The study's processing was this. Error correction of the sequences involved clustering with frequency ratios plus a modified nearest-neighbor algorithm, after which the sequences were analyzed in the immunoSEQ Analyzer using IMGT gene definitions. At each rarefaction depth, TCR richness and evenness were averaged over 20 rarefaction repeats, and samples with fewer sequences than the depth were excluded. Relative abundances of V, D and J genes were compared between groups using Wilcoxon rank sum tests, with FDR correction applied. Blinded duplicates gave an intraclass correlation of around 96% for TCR richness and an average of about 76% across about 65 gene segments. Imported from immuneACCESS, the table was reduced by TCRdb to in-frame sequences with V and J called. These copies leave out some clones; in studies compared against another copy, an unresolved V gene accounts for under half, and the cause of the remainder is not known. V, J and clone size derive from that table, while D and trimming were established from the DNA sequence. The sample has 25,000 to 30,000 clones on record. The ten largest clones represent roughly a sixth of the sample.

Every participant had a single incident cervical HPV16 infection, and prevalent HPV16 infections were excluded. Cervical HPV DNA was detected by MY09/MY11 PCR, and genotyping was performed by dot-blot hybridization. Roughly 15 mL of heparinized blood was centrifuged, after which the buffy coat was aliquoted, frozen at -30 degrees C, and then stored at -80 degrees C. QIAGEN kits were used to extract genomic DNA from buffy coat specimens. This clonotype originated in a woman between 18 and 69 years old with a cervical HPV16 infection that either progressed to CIN3+ or cleared (not recorded which). The V gene is TRBV10-3 and the J gene is TRBJ2-2; 10 bases in the middle match TRBD2. Input material: blood buffy coat. The CDR3 sequence is CAISDLAGAGELFF. The part of the CDR3 DNA that was read is TGTGCCATCAGTGACCTAGCGGGAGCCGGGGAG.